This is a list of T cell receptor beta chains from one sample in a study of shared clonotypes between healthy human individuals. Libraries were prepared by immunoSEQ multiplex PCR; TCRdb keeps only in-frame clonotypes and omits some of them. Of 950,000 to 1,300,000 clones in the sample, about 75% were seen once. The sample consisted of memory CD4+ T cells sorted from blood. Receptor source: a man aged 18 to 29 in good health. The CDR3 runs from the conserved cysteine through the conserved F or W. A D gene is named only where the DNA matches it firmly. Size tells how often a clone was seen (once, few, many) or the class of an expanded clone, and some rows leave it out.

TRBJ2-5,once,.,TRBV2,TGTGCCAGCAGACCCCGGGTCTGGTTAGAGACCCAGTACTTC,CASRPRVWLETQYF
TRBJ2-1,.,TRBD2,TRBV7-2,TGTGCCAGCAGCTTATCGGCGGGGGCCTACAATGAGCAGTTCTTC,CASSLSAGAYNEQFF
TRBJ2-3,.,.,TRBV10-3,TGTGCCATCAGGACGTCCGGGGATACGCAGTATTTT,CAIRTSGDTQYF
TRBJ1-4,.,.,TRBV20-1,TGCAGTGCTAGATATGAAAAACTGTTTTTT,CSARYEKLFF
TRBJ1-4,.,TRBD1,TRBV5-4,TGTGCCAGCAGCCAGGACAGGGGCATCAATGAAAAACTGTTTTTT,CASSQDRGINEKLFF
TRBJ2-7,.,.,TRBV9,TGTGCCAGCAGCGTGGGACCCAACTCCTACGAGCAGTACTTC,CASSVGPNSYEQYF
TRBJ1-4,.,.,TRBV15,TGTGCCACCAGCAGAGGGCTAAATGAAAAACTGTTTTTT,CATSRGLNEKLFF
TRBJ2-7,.,TRBD2,TRBV11-2,TGTGCCAGCACCGGCGGGGGGAGCCCCTACGAGCAGTACTTC,CASTGGGSPYEQYF
TRBJ2-7,.,TRBD1,TRBV11-2,TGTGCCAGCAGCACCCTAACAGGGACAGGGCGGAACGAGCAGTACTTC,CASSTLTGTGRNEQYF
TRBJ1-1,.,.,TRBV7-2,TGTGCCAGCAGCTACCAACCCGGGAACACTGAAGCTTTCTTT,CASSYQPGNTEAFF
TRBJ1-2,.,.,TRBV28,TGTGCCAGCAGCCGGGGGAGCGGGCAGATTAGCTATGGCTACACCTTC,CASSRGSGQISYGYTF
TRBJ1-2,.,.,TRBV4-1,TGCGCCAGCAGCCAAGGGGCCGGCAGCGCTAACTATGGCTACACCTTC,CASSQGAGSANYGYTF
TRBJ1-4,few,.,TRBV5-6,TGTGCCAGCAGCTATCGACTGAGCTCTAATGAAAAACTGTTTTTT,CASSYRLSSNEKLFF
TRBJ1-1,.,.,TRBV6-1,TGTGCCAGCAGCTTATTGAGCACTGAAGCTTTCTTT,CASSLLSTEAFF
TRBJ1-5,.,TRBD1,TRBV4-1,TGCGCCAGCAGCCAGGGTGCAGGGGGAAATAATCAGCCCCAGCATTTT,CASSQGAGGNNQPQHF